Described below is a single T cell receptor (beta chain) sequence and its context. Its antigen is as yet unknown. This sample is part of a study of cytotoxic CD8 clonotypes in ibrutinib-treated CLL. In the study overall: For this cohort, patients were around eleven relapsed/refractory and 15 treatment-naive, while under 18 were IGHV unmutated. Study-wide findings and caveats: For progressing versus sustained-remission patients, sampling times were not the same.

V was pared by 6 bases and J by 4 bases, with 10 bases between. This CDR3 spans 13 amino acids. Germline V gives CDR1 MNHEY, CDR2 SVGAGI. Deep sequencing aimed at 1 in 200,000 to 1 in 1 million T cells' resolution. Assay used: immunoSEQ multiplex PCR; TCRdb lists only in-frame clones, some missing. Of about 130,000 clones listed, approximately 80% are singletons. The sequence was collected from a human donor with chronic lymphocytic leukemia. The specimen was PBMCs, collected after 12 months of ibrutinib treatment. The V gene is TRBV6-5, the J gene TRBJ1-3; D is perhaps TRBD1 (6 bases). CDR3 region: CASRSDRGNTIYF. In DNA, the CDR3 is TGTGCCAGCAGATCCGACAGGGGAAACACCATATATTTT.